A single sample is the source of the 32 T cell receptor beta chains below, sequenced in a study of T cell changes during pregnancy in multiple sclerosis. TCRdb keeps only in-frame clones here, not all; method: immunoSEQ multiplex PCR. There are tens of thousands of clones in the sample; more than 85% occur only once, and less than 3.5% lies in the top ten. The material sequenced was peripheral blood, taken in the third trimester of pregnancy. All receptors come from a female donor in good health, enrolled as a control in a pregnancy study.

The CDR3 spells CASSFHVGGRADEQYF. The CDR3 coding sequence is TGTGCCAGCAGCTTCCATGTCGGCGGGAGGGCCGATGAGCAGTACTTC. The V and J genes are TRBV5-4 and TRBJ2-7, with 9 bases that match TRBD2. This CDR3 has 16 residues. Germline V lookup: CDR1 SGHNT, CDR2 YYREEE (reference sequence). V lost 2 bases, J lost 7 bases, and 13 bases stayed unmatched.

The chain links TRBV5-4 to TRBJ1-1; D gene uncertain. Germline V gene sequence: CDR1 SGHNT, CDR2 YYREEE (reference sequence). There are 14 residues in the CDR3. V lost 0 bases to trimming and J lost 3 bases, with 9 bases between them. The CDR3 DNA reads TGTGCCAGCAGCTTGGACTCGGGGTACACTGAAGCTTTCTTT. Protein: CASSLDSGYTEAFF.

The V gene is TRBV18, the J gene TRBJ2-7, with 9 bases aligning to TRBD1. V shed 4 bases, J shed 5 bases, and the junction held 12 bases outside the gene matches. The CDR3 is 16 residues long. CDR1 is KGHSH and CDR2 is LQKENI in the germline V gene. As DNA, the CDR3 is TGTGCCAGCTCACGCGGGACAGGGAGGAACTTGAACGAGCAGTACTTC. Translated: CASSRGTGRNLNEQYF.

Regarding this clone: The conserved final phenylalanine or tryptophan is absent from the CDR3, which likely points to a read error. The DNA is left out, because the CDR3 cannot be placed on it with certainty; the CDR3 is given as TCRdb lists it. This rearrangement joins TRBV7-8 to TRBJ1-5; the table names TRBD1, a call not compared with the DNA. The CDR3 totals 11 residues, both ends included. Germline V gene data show CDR1 as SGHVS and CDR2 as FQNEAQ. CDR3 sequence reads: CASSPRGDSAG.

DNA for the CDR3: TGTGCCAGTAGTCCCGGGAGGGCCAGCAATGAGCAGTTCTTC. Protein product: CASSPGRASNEQFF. The rearrangement links TRBV19 to TRBJ2-1; 8 nucleotides line up with TRBD2. Germline V CDR1 and CDR2: LNHDA, SQIVND (reference sequence). There are 14 residues in the CDR3. The J segment lost 6 bases and the V segment lost 5 bases, leaving 6 bases of the junction unmatched.

The V and J genes are TRBV6-6 and TRBJ1-2; 8 bases align to TRBD1. Germline trimming cut 6 bases from V and 5 bases from J; bases unmatched to any gene: 2. CDR1 MNHNY and CDR2 SVGAGI come from the germline V gene (reference sequence). This CDR3 region has 12 residues. CDR3 in amino acids: CASRDREYGYTF. The CDR3 DNA sequence: TGTGCCAGCAGGGACAGGGAGTATGGCTACACCTTC.

The count of this clone is one. This chain joins TRBV19 and TRBJ1-1, with TRBD1 matching over 7 bases. The CDR3 runs 15 residues. The ends lost 3 bases at V and 4 bases at J; junction bases unmatched: 8. Germline loops: CDR1 LNHDA, CDR2 SQIVND (reference sequence). CDR3 DNA sequence: TGTGCCAGTAGTATTGCGAACAGGGGTAGCACTGAAGCTTTCTTT. Amino acids: CASSIANRGSTEAFF.

The chain joins TRBV19 to TRBJ2-7; TRBD1 agrees at 10 bases. The length of the CDR3 is 14 residues. Germline trimming cut 4 bases from V and 5 bases from J; bases unmatched to any gene: 5. CDR1 LNHDA and CDR2 SQIVND come from the germline V gene (reference sequence). CDR3 sequence reads: CASSKDRGHNEQYF. The CDR3 DNA follows: TGTGCCAGTAGTAAAGACAGGGGGCACAACGAGCAGTACTTC.

This rearrangement joins TRBV6-5 to TRBJ1-4; D unclear. Germline V gene lookup returns CDR1 MNHEY and CDR2 SVGAGI. The germline V and J ends were trimmed by 4 bases and 7 bases, with 7 bases remaining between them. The length of the CDR3 is 12 residues. CDR3 residues: CASSFRGEKLFF. CDR3 DNA sequence: TGTGCCAGCAGTTTCAGAGGTGAAAAACTGTTTTTT.

This clone was detected only once. This CDR3 is CASSLGQGARETQYF. The CDR3 DNA is TGTGCCAGCAGCTTGGGACAGGGGGCGAGAGAGACCCAGTACTTC. The chain couples TRBV7-9 to TRBJ2-5; 12 bases are a match to TRBD1. CDR3 length equals 15 residues. Looked up from germline, CDR1 is SEHNR and CDR2 is FQNEAQ (reference sequence). Trimming at V came to 3 bases and at J to 4 bases, leaving 3 bases not matched to a gene.

The chain's CDR3 is CASSKKQETEAFF. The DNA for the CDR3 is TGTGCCAGTAGTAAAAAACAGGAGACTGAAGCTTTCTTT. The chain joins TRBV19 to TRBJ1-1, with TRBD1 as a possible D gene (5 bases). CDR1 and CDR2 from the germline V gene are LNHDA and SQIVND (reference sequence). Trimming shortened V by 4 bases and J by 5 bases, and 11 bases separated the two germline ends. The CDR3 has 13 amino acids.

The J gene is TRBJ2-7, the V gene TRBV7-9; 9 nucleotides agree with TRBD2. CDR1 is SEHNR, CDR2 FQNEAQ, per germline (reference sequence). V lost 4 bases to trimming and J lost 5 bases; unmatched junction nucleotides: 9. The CDR3 is made up of 15 amino acids. The CDR3 DNA reads as TGTGCCAGCAGCTCCTTTAGCGGGAGAAGTGACGAGCAGTACTTC. This translates into CASSSFSGRSDEQYF.

V is TRBV7-6 and J is TRBJ2-5; 9 nucleotides agree with TRBD2. Germline CDR1 and CDR2: SGHVS and FNYEAQ. Trimming removed 4 bases from V and 7 bases from J; junction bases left unmatched: 13. The CDR3 is 16 residues long. The chain's CDR3 is CASSSASGVPGGTQYF. CDR3 coding DNA: TGTGCCAGCAGCTCGGCTAGCGGGGTGCCAGGAGGGACCCAGTACTTC.

The chain links TRBV9 to TRBJ2-7; 7 bases agree with TRBD2. Trimming removed 4 bases from V and 2 bases from J; junction bases left unmatched: 3. Germline V gene lookup returns CDR1 SGDLS and CDR2 YYNGEE. This CDR3 has 13 amino acids. CDR3 nucleotides: TGTGCCAGCAGCCTTGGGACTACCTACGAGCAGTACTTC. This gives the protein CASSLGTTYEQYF.

The V gene is TRBV9, the J gene TRBJ1-2, with a tentative D call TRBD1 (6 bases). The germline V and J ends were trimmed by 4 bases and 5 bases, with 12 bases remaining between them. This CDR3 region has 13 residues. Per the germline V gene, CDR1 is SGDLS and CDR2 is YYNGEE. CDR3 bases: TGTGCCAGCAGCCAGACAGGACGGTATGGCTACACCTTC. Its protein product is CASSQTGRYGYTF.

The chain combines TRBV7-9 with TRBJ1-1, with 7 bases identical to TRBD1. Germline trimming cut 6 bases from V and 0 bases from J; bases unmatched to any gene: 4. The length of the CDR3 is 14 residues. The germline V gene has CDR1 SEHNR and CDR2 FQNEAQ (reference sequence). CDR3 nucleotide sequence: TGTGCCAGCAGGGGGGACAGACTGAACACTGAAGCTTTCTTT. Amino acids: CASRGDRLNTEAFF.

This chain uses TRBV4-2 with TRBJ2-1; TRBD2 matches 7 bases. V gave up 4 bases and J gave up 4 bases; unmatched junction bases: 13. Germline assignment: CDR1 LGHNA and CDR2 YNFKEQ. The CDR3 totals 17 residues. The CDR3, as DNA: TGTGCCAGCAGCCCGTTTGGCGGGGGAGCAGGGTACAATGAGCAGTTCTTC. It encodes CASSPFGGGAGYNEQFF.

The chain has TRBV30 and TRBJ1-2; no definite D call. The V and J ends lost 1 base and 1 base respectively, with 4 bases between them. CDR3 length: 12 amino acids. Per germline, CDR1 GTSNPN and CDR2 SVGIG (reference sequence). For the CDR3, the DNA is TGTGCCTGGAGTGGTATTAACTATGGCTACACCTTC. It specifies CAWSGINYGYTF.

The V call is TRBV9, the J call TRBJ2-1; TRBD2 matches at 7 bases. Germline V lookup: CDR1 SGDLS, CDR2 YYNGEE. The J segment lost 3 bases and the V segment lost 3 bases, leaving 9 bases of the junction unmatched. The CDR3 runs 16 residues. CDR3 residues: CASSATGTTNYNEQFF. The CDR3 nucleotides read TGTGCCAGCAGCGCGACCGGGACTACCAACTACAATGAGCAGTTCTTC.

The gene calls are TRBV4-3 and TRBJ2-1, with 9 bases lining up with TRBD2. The CDR3 is 15 residues long. CDR1 is LGHNA, CDR2 YSLEER, per germline. V was pared by 4 bases and J by 5 bases, with 6 bases of the junction left unmatched. CDR3 region: CASSRAGGLDNEQFF. CDR3 sequence (DNA): TGCGCCAGCAGCCGGGCGGGAGGGTTAGACAATGAGCAGTTCTTC.

The chain uses TRBV6-5 and TRBJ1-3, with D possibly matching TRBD1 (6 bases). V was trimmed by 4 bases and J by 4 bases, leaving 8 bases between them. Germline lookup yields CDR1 MNHEY and CDR2 SVGAGI. This CDR3 is 13 amino acids long. CDR3 amino acids: CASSWGPGNTIYF. The CDR3, as DNA: TGTGCCAGCAGTTGGGGGCCCGGAAACACCATATATTTT.

The CDR3: CASSPGTGGFEQYF. DNA for the CDR3: TGTGCCAGCAGCCCCGGGACAGGGGGTTTTGAGCAGTACTTC. The V gene is TRBV27, the J gene TRBJ2-7; 11 nucleotides match TRBD1. CDR1 and CDR2 (germline): MNHEY, SMNVEV (reference sequence). The J segment lost 7 bases and the V segment lost 6 bases, leaving 8 bases of the junction unmatched. The CDR3 has 14 residues.

The chain couples TRBV28 to TRBJ2-7; tentative D call: TRBD2 (5 bases). CDR3 length: 14 residues. The V and J ends lost 3 bases and 2 bases respectively, with 11 bases between them. Germline loops: CDR1 MDHEN, CDR2 SYDVKM. The CDR3 is CASSLGVKTYEQYF. The CDR3 nucleotides read TGTGCCAGCAGTTTGGGAGTGAAAACCTACGAGCAGTACTTC.

The chain carries TRBV6-1 and TRBJ1-1; 8 bases match TRBD1. The CDR3 consists of 13 residues. The junction had 2 bases not matched to a gene; V was cut back by 7 bases and J by 1 base. CDR1 is MNHNS, CDR2 SASEGT, per germline. CDR3 bases: TGTGCCAGCATAGGACAGGGGAACACTGAAGCTTTCTTT. It translates to CASIGQGNTEAFF.

V and J are TRBV18 and TRBJ2-2; D is unclear. V lost 4 bases and J lost 4, with 16 bases in between. The CDR3 extends over 16 amino acids. Germline CDR1 is KGHSH and CDR2 is LQKENI. The CDR3 region has the DNA TGTGCCAGCTCACGAAAGGCACAGTCGGCCACCGGGGAGCTGTTTTTT. The encoded protein is CASSRKAQSATGELFF.

The J gene is TRBJ2-7, the V gene TRBV6-5; 7 bases are shared with TRBD1. The CDR3 is 14 residues long. With V trimmed by 8 bases and J by 3 bases, 10 bases remained unmatched. Germline CDR1 is MNHEY and CDR2 is SVGAGI. The CDR3 DNA reads TGTGCCAGCGCCCCTTACAGGGGAAACTACGAGCAGTACTTC. It translates to CASAPYRGNYEQYF.

This chain uses TRBV7-2 with TRBJ2-5; tentative D call: TRBD2 (5 bases). Germline V CDR1 and CDR2: SGHTA, FQGNSA. Trimming took off 2 bases at V and 3 bases at J, with 10 bases between the two ends. CDR3 size: 14 residues. The CDR3 reads CASSLQTGKETQYF. The CDR3 region has the DNA TGTGCCAGCAGCTTACAGACGGGAAAAGAGACCCAGTACTTC.

CDR3 DNA sequence: TGTGCCAGCAGTGAATCCCCCGGGAGTAGCAATCAGCCCCAGCATTTT. It specifies CASSESPGSSNQPQHF. The chain joins TRBV2 to TRBJ1-5; no firm D call. The CDR3 has 16 residues. The V end was cut by 2 bases, the J end by 0 bases, with 11 bases between. Germline V gene sequence: CDR1 SNHLY, CDR2 FYNNEI.

This chain connects TRBV9 to TRBJ2-1; a possible D gene is TRBD2 (7 bases). Trimming cost V 3 bases and J 4 bases, with 11 bases left between them. The CDR3 runs 14 residues. The germline CDR1 and CDR2 sequences are SGDLS and YYNGEE. The CDR3 DNA reads TGTGCCAGCAGCGCCAAGGGGGGGTACAATGAGCAGTTCTTC. Its translation is CASSAKGGYNEQFF.

V is TRBV5-4 and J is TRBJ2-7, with 7 bases lining up with TRBD1. The CDR3 runs to 11 residues. J lost 13 bases, V lost 4 bases, and 8 bases had no gene match. Germline V gives CDR1 SGHNT, CDR2 YYREEE (reference sequence). The CDR3 reads CASSRSTGQYF. Here the CDR3 DNA reads TGTGCCAGCAGCCGTTCGACAGGGCAATACTTC.

V and J are TRBV6-1 and TRBJ2-5, with 10 bases identical to TRBD1. The CDR3 contains 15 residues. V gave up 4 bases and J gave up 5 bases; unmatched junction bases: 7. Per the germline V gene, CDR1 is MNHNS and CDR2 is SASEGT. CDR3 nucleotides: TGTGCCAGCAGTGGCCGACAGGGGGCCGGGGAGACCCAGTACTTC. Translating gives CASSGRQGAGETQYF.

The chain couples TRBV4-1 to TRBJ1-2; 9 nucleotides align to TRBD1. Germline V CDR1 and CDR2: MGHRA, YSYEKL. After removal of 1 base from V and 0 bases from J, the junction contained 3 bases not matched to a gene. The CDR3 covers 16 residues. Written as DNA, the CDR3 is TGCGCCAGCAGCCAAGGGACAGGGGAGCCTAACTATGGCTACACCTTC. Protein product: CASSQGTGEPNYGYTF.